A single sample is the source of the 18 T cell receptor beta chains below, sequenced in a study of CD8 T cells in ankylosing spondylitis. TCRdb reprocessed the 5' RACE reads with MiXCR, giving one entry per CDR3 protein. The sample includes about 170,000 distinct CDR3 sequences, approximately 20% seen only once; the top ten take around 7.6%. Sample: blood, either unsorted or a sorted T cell fraction (not recorded which). These TCRs come from a male donor with ankylosing spondylitis or in good health (not recorded which).

This clonotype was seen repeatedly, ten times or more. The chain is built from TRBV5-1 and TRBJ2-2, with 8 bases matching TRBD2. V was clipped by 1 base and J by 4 bases; unmatched bases: 9. The CDR3 has 17 amino acids. Germline CDR1 and CDR2: SGHRS and YFSETQ. DNA for the CDR3: TGCGCCAGCAGCTTGCCGCGGCTAGCGGGCACCACCGGGGAGCTGTTTTTT. It specifies CASSLPRLAGTTGELFF.

Notes on this clonotype: At one end the junction does not follow the germline gene, possibly because of a read error. The chain links TRBV5-1 to TRBJ1-4; D remains ambiguous. The germline CDR1 and CDR2 sequences are SGHRS and YFSETQ. There are 15 residues in the CDR3. The CDR3 DNA sequence: TGCGCCAGCAGCTTGGAGGATTCAACTAATGAAATACTGTTTTTT. Translated, it gives CASSLEDSTNEILFF.

The V call is TRBV11-3, the J call TRBJ2-3; 7 nucleotides agree with TRBD2. The length of the CDR3 is 16 residues. Per the germline V gene, CDR1 is SGHNT and CDR2 is YENEEA. Trimming took 5 bases from V and 0 from J; bases not matched to a gene: 8. The CDR3 DNA sequence: TGTGCCAGCAGCCAAACTAGCGTGGGCAGCACAGATACGCAGTATTTT. Its translation is CASSQTSVGSTDTQYF. Full variable domain (rest looked up from reference TRBV11-3 and TRBJ2-3): EAGVVQSPRYKIIEKKQPVAFWCNPISGHNTLYWYLQNLGQGPELLIRYENEEAVDDSQLPKDRFSAERLKGVDSTLKIQPAELGDSAVYLCASSQTSVGSTDTQYFGPGTRLTVL.

Of note for this clonotype: Since a much larger clone is just one base distant, this may be a read error. The rearrangement uses TRBV12-3 or TRBV12-4 and TRBJ2-1; 10 bases line up with TRBD2. This CDR3 is built from 15 residues. CDR3 bases: TGTGCCGGCAGCTACGGACTAGCGGAGATAAATGAGCAGTTCTTC. Amino acids: CAGSYGLAEINEQFF.

Ten or more counts support this clonotype. This chain uses TRBV5-1 with TRBJ2-7; D unresolved. Germline lookup yields CDR1 SGHRS and CDR2 YFSETQ. The CDR3 is 13 residues long. V was clipped by 9 bases and J by 2 bases, with 15 bases between them. The CDR3 reads CATRSLLTYEQYF. In nucleotides, the CDR3 is TGCGCCACCCGGAGTCTTTTAACCTACGAGCAGTACTTC. Variable domain in full (rest from reference TRBV5-1 and TRBJ2-7): KAGVTQTPRYLIKTRGQQVTLSCSPISGHRSVSWYQQTPGQGLQFLFEYFSETQRNKGNFPGRFSGRQFSNSRSEMNVSTLELGDSALYLCATRSLLTYEQYFGPGTRLTVT.

This clonotype has just a few counts. The chain is built from TRBV5-1 and TRBJ1-1, with a tentative D call TRBD1 (5 bases). Germline V gene sequence: CDR1 SGHRS, CDR2 YFSETQ. This CDR3 has 13 residues. V was shortened by 1 base and J by 7 bases, with 11 bases between the two germline ends. CDR3 amino acids: CASSLSGTGEAFF. DNA for the CDR3: TGCGCCAGCAGCTTGTCGGGGACGGGTGAAGCTTTCTTT.

This clonotype was detected many times. The V call is TRBV24-1, the J call TRBJ2-1, with TRBD2 identical over 8 bases. The V gene's germline CDR1 is KGHDR and CDR2 SFDVKD. This CDR3 contains 17 residues. V lost 0 bases, J lost 7 bases, and 10 bases stayed unmatched. The chain's CDR3 is CATSDLPQVRGGNEQFF. CDR3 DNA: TGTGCCACCAGTGATTTGCCCCAGGTGCGCGGGGGGAATGAGCAGTTCTTC.

The DNA of the CDR3 is TGTGCCAGCAGTAGGGGGATCGCCGGGGAGCTGTTTTTT. Its protein product is CASSRGIAGELFF. The J gene is TRBJ2-2, the V gene TRBV2, with a possible D match to TRBD1 (6 bases). Germline CDR1 is SNHLY and CDR2 is FYNNEI. This CDR3 contains 13 residues. The germline V and J ends were trimmed by 5 bases and 6 bases, with 10 bases remaining between them.

In DNA form, the CDR3 reads TGCAGTGCTAGTCTGCCAGGGGGCCCTGAAAAACTGTTTTTT. Translated, it gives CSASLPGGPEKLFF. V and J are TRBV20-1 and TRBJ1-4; TRBD1 matches 8 bases. Germline CDR1 reads DFQATT; CDR2 reads SNEGSKA (reference sequence). The V and J ends lost 3 bases and 7 bases, in that order; junction bases with no gene match: 7. This CDR3 spans 14 amino acids.

The V and J genes are TRBV21-1 and TRBJ2-1; the table calls TRBD2, which could not be checked here. TRBV21-1 is termed a pseudogene. The CDR3 loop spans 17 amino acids. The CDR3 coding sequence is TGTGCCAGCAGCACCCCCCCCGAGCTCCCCTCCTACAATGAGCAGTTCTTC. Its translation: CASSTPPELPSYNEQFF.

The CDR3 nucleotides are TGTGCCATCAGTGAGAGGACACGCTATGGCTACACCTTC. This sequence encodes CAISERTRYGYTF. This chain joins TRBV10-3 and TRBJ1-2; TRBD1 is a possible D gene (5 bases). In germline, CDR1 is ENHRY, CDR2 SYGVKD. The V and J ends lost 2 bases and 4 bases respectively, with 8 bases between them. The CDR3 contains 13 residues.

The CDR3 spells CASSFTSLGTGITGELFF. In DNA, the CDR3 is TGTGCCAGCAGTTTTACGTCCCTGGGGACAGGGATAACCGGGGAGCTGTTTTTT. The chain has TRBV28 and TRBJ2-2, with 9 bases matching TRBD1. J gave up 5 bases and V 3 bases, and 13 bases lay outside the gene matches. The CDR3 covers 18 residues. Germline V gene lookup returns CDR1 MDHEN and CDR2 SYDVKM.

The rearrangement uses TRBV29-1 and TRBJ1-1; D is ambiguous. Germline CDR1 is SQVTM and CDR2 is ANQGSEA. The CDR3 extends over 13 amino acids. Trimming removed 0 bases from V and 11 bases from J, with 16 bases in between. The CDR3: CSVEDLSGIGAFF. In DNA, the CDR3 is TGCAGCGTTGAAGATCTTTCCGGAATTGGGGCTTTCTTT.

At least ten counts were recorded for this clonotype. This rearrangement joins TRBV29-1 to TRBJ1-2; D remains ambiguous. The CDR3 consists of 13 residues. V was clipped by 7 bases and J by 4 bases, with 16 bases between them. Germline assignment: CDR1 SQVTM and CDR2 ANQGSEA. CDR3 nucleotides: TGCAGCGCCCTCGACCCTGGCGCCTATGGCTACACCTTC. Translated: CSALDPGAYGYTF.

This clonotype has a handful of counts. This rearrangement joins TRBV20-1 to TRBJ2-5, with 14 bases lining up with TRBD2. CDR1 DFQATT and CDR2 SNEGSKA come from the germline V gene (reference sequence). The CDR3 runs to 15 residues. V shed 2 bases and J 5 bases; nucleotides not matched to a gene: 4. The CDR3 sequence: CSARKGLAGAETQYF. The CDR3 coding sequence is TGCAGTGCTAGAAAGGGACTAGCGGGAGCTGAGACCCAGTACTTC.

The V gene is TRBV3-1, the J gene TRBJ2-4, with 12 bases matching TRBD2. The ends lost 4 bases at V and 8 bases at J; junction bases unmatched: 3. The germline gives CDR1 LGHDT, CDR2 YNNKEL (reference sequence). CDR3 length: 14 amino acids. Here the CDR3 DNA reads TGTGCCAGCAGCCCCCGACTAGCGGGAGACATTCAGTACTTC. Its translation: CASSPRLAGDIQYF.

This clonotype was seen at least ten times. The chain links TRBV5-1 to TRBJ2-7; D is perhaps TRBD1 (5 bases). The CDR3 has 14 residues. The germline gives CDR1 SGHRS, CDR2 YFSETQ. V lost 0 bases, J lost 3 bases, and 10 bases lay in between. The CDR3 region is CASSLGQTDYEQYF. The CDR3 DNA reads as TGCGCCAGCAGCTTGGGACAGACCGACTACGAGCAGTACTTC.

This clonotype was counted only a few times. The chain combines TRBV28 with TRBJ2-5; possibly TRBD2 for D (5 bases). The CDR3 consists of 16 residues. The germline CDR1 and CDR2 sequences are MDHEN and SYDVKM. Trimming shortened V by 5 bases and J by 5 bases, and 21 bases separated the two germline ends. The CDR3 nucleotides read TGTGCCAGCAGTAGCGTACTAGGGATTTTTGGGGAGACCCAGTACTTC. Its protein product is CASSSVLGIFGETQYF.